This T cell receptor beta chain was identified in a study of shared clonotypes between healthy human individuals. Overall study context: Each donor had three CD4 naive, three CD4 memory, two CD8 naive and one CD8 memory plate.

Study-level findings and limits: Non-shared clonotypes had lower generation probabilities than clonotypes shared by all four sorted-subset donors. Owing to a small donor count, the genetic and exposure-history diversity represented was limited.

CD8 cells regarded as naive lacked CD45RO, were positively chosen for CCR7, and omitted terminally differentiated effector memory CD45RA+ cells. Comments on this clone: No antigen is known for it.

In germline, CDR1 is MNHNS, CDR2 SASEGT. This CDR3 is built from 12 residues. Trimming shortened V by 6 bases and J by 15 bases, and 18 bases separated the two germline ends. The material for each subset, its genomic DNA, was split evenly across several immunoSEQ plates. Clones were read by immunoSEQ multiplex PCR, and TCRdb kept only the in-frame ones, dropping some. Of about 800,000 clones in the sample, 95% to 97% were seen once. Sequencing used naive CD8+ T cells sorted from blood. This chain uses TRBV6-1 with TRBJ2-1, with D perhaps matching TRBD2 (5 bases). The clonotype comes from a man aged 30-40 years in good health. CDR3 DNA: TGTGCCAGCAGCGGATTCGCGGGCCGAGGGTTCTTC. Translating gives CASSGFAGRGFF.